The entry below describes one TCR beta chain. Repertoires were generated with immunoSEQ multiplex PCR, while TCRdb's copy carries only in-frame clones and drops some. This sample has fewer than 700,000 clones, with 88% found just once. The entry originates in a study of shared T cell receptors in the human thymus. Deletions cut 4 bases from V and 0 bases from J, with 13 bases between. Looked up from germline, CDR1 is SNHLY and CDR2 is FYNNEI. The CDR3 consists of 15 residues. These data also formed part of another study, on human thymus T cells. As reported in that work: Corrective cardiac operations yielded the resected thymus tissue. Among thymic and blood repertoires, usage of V and J genes appeared biased. As related research reported, thymic repertoires overlapped highly among unrelated individuals.

Sequenced: thymocytes. This clonotype was sampled from a boy under three years old with a congenital heart defect. The chain couples TRBV2 to TRBJ2-7; D perhaps matches TRBD2 (6 bases). The CDR3 sequence is CASSGPGLHSYEQYF. CDR3 coding DNA: TGTGCCAGCAGTGGCCCGGGACTCCACTCCTACGAGCAGTACTTC.